This TCR beta chain came from a study of T cell responses to AZD1222 COVID-19 vaccine. The CDR3 has 13 amino acids. Germline CDR1 and CDR2: SGHTA and FQGTGA. The ends lost 6 bases at V and 2 bases at J; junction bases unmatched: 3. In the case of this clone: Other DNA sequences within the sample encode an identical CDR3.

Clones were read by immunoSEQ multiplex PCR, and TCRdb kept only the in-frame ones, dropping some. The table records fewer than 90,000 clones, 85% to 95% of them present only once. This sequence was found in an adult who received the AZD1222 COVID-19 vaccine. This material consisted of peripheral blood, taken 28 days after the second AZD1222 dose. The chain joins TRBV7-3 to TRBJ1-2, with TRBD1 identical over 7 bases. This CDR3 is CASSSGQNYGYTF. CDR3 DNA sequence: TGTGCCAGCAGTTCGGGACAGAACTATGGCTACACCTTC. The full variable domain, with the rest looked up from reference TRBV7-3 and TRBJ1-2, is GAGVSQTPSNKVTEKGKYVELRCDPISGHTALYWYRQSLGQGPEFLIYFQGTGAADDSGLPNDRFFAVRPEGSVSTLKIQRTERGDSAVYLCASSSGQNYGYTFGSGTRLTVV.